The entry below gives a single TCR beta chain sequence along with its context. These data originate in a study of sequential checkpoint blockade in melanoma. Some clones are missing from TCRdb's copy, which holds only in-frame ones; the method was immunoSEQ multiplex PCR. The sample lists 25,000 to 30,000 clones; roughly four fifths were seen once. Treatment meaning: randomized to nivolumab then ipilimumab (arm A) or the reverse (arm B). V lost 2 bases, J lost 5 bases, and 5 bases stayed unmatched. Germline CDR1 KGHSH, CDR2 LQKENI. CDR3 length: 15 amino acids. The chain is built from TRBV18 and TRBJ1-4; 7 bases are a match to TRBD1. The sequence was obtained from a human donor with melanoma. Sequencing used CD8+ T cells sorted from blood (inferred from file names), obtained from a patient given nivolumab and ipilimumab in sequence. CDR3 protein: CASSPMGTANEKLFF. In nucleotides, the CDR3 is TGTGCCAGCTCACCAATGGGGACAGCGAATGAAAAACTGTTTTTT.